What follows describes a single T cell receptor beta chain. As yet, its antigen is unknown. This table comes from immunoSEQ multiplex PCR, and its TCRdb copy is limited to in-frame clones, with some not included. This table has fewer than 15,000 clones, 62% appearing once. Losses at the gene ends were 3 bases for V and 5 bases for J; bases not matched to a gene: 12. The length of the CDR3 is 16 residues. From germline, CDR1 is LNHDA and CDR2 SQIVND (reference sequence). The data were obtained in a study of CD4+ T cells in melanoma. The study's findings and limits: Neoantigen-specific CD4+ T cells in melanoma reportedly had diverse differentiation states.

Sequenced material: cells from a culture (not recorded whether cultured in vitro). The chain has TRBV19 and TRBJ2-5; 7 bases are shared with TRBD2. The TCR comes from a human donor with melanoma. CDR3 nucleotides: TGTGCCAGTAGTATTGCCTCGGGGGGATGGGGGGAGACCCAGTACTTC. Amino acid sequence: CASSIASGGWGETQYF.